The present T cell receptor (beta chain) was sequenced within a study of CD8 T cells in ankylosing spondylitis (dated by TCRdb to about 2017). At the level of the whole study: To find TCR variants linked to disease, the study profiled T cell receptor beta repertoires in ankylosing spondylitis patients and healthy donors. The full study cohort comprised roughly 24 ankylosing spondylitis patients and roughly 100 healthy donors. Peripheral blood samples were taken, and synovial fluid was additionally collected from ankylosing spondylitis patients.

This clonotype was detected a few times. It has no known antigen specificity. The input lacks base qualities; no much larger clone sits a single base away. Including cysteine and phenylalanine, the CDR3 has 15 amino acids. Of all the DNA, just the CDR3 is kept, 45 bases in frame from base 1. In the germline V gene, CDR1 corresponds to SGDLS and CDR2 to YYNGEE. At the junction V is shortened by 4 bases and J by 3 bases; bases outside the gene matches: 5. The sequencer listed for this sample is Illumina HiSeq 2500. Quantitative 5'-RACE with molecular barcodes was used to prepare TCR beta libraries. The authors' analysis ran thus. A new computational method based on a probabilistic model of VDJ rearrangement was used to identify disease-linked TCR variants. TCRdb reprocessing: public reads trimmed at Q25 with fastp, clones called with MiXCR, in-frame beta chains kept. CDR3 protein sequences are deduplicated, and each keeps its most common genes and DNA. The V and J calls follow TCRdb's processing rather than the paper's. A total of more than 650,000 distinct CDR3 sequences appear in this sample, about 12% of them only once. The top ten hold approximately 0.51% of the sample.

What the work shows at the level of the full study, not this receptor alone: Some motif variants were previously reported in synovial fluid and blood of reactive arthritis patients, suggesting common disease-initiation mechanisms. Blood from ankylosing spondylitis patients appeared to be characterized by a TCR beta motif made up of 8 or 9 highly homologous amino acid variants. In peripheral blood, the disease-linked clones were found at relatively low frequencies and had a CD8+ phenotype. Significant enrichment of the disease-linked clones was reported in matched synovial fluid samples from ankylosing spondylitis patients.

The sequence derives from a male donor with ankylosing spondylitis. The V and J genes are TRBV9 and TRBJ2-5, and TRBD2 aligns with 11 junction nucleotides. Sequencing was performed on blood, either unsorted or a sorted T cell fraction (not recorded which). The DNA reads TGTGCCAGCAGCATTGGGACTAGCGGAAAAGAGACCCAGTACTTC. Its translation reads: CASSIGTSGKETQYF.